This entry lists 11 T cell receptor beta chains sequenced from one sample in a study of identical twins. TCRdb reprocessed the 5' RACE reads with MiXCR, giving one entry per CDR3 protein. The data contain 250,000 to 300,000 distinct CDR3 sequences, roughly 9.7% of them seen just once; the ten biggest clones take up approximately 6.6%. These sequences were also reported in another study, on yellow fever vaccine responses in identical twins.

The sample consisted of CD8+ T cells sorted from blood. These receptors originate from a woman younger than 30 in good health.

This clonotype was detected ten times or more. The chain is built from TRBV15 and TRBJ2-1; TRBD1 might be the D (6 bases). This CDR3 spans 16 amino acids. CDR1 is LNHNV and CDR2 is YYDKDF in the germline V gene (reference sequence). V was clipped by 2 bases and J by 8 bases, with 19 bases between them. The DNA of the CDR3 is TGTGCCACCAGCAGACAAGCAGGGGTTTTGGGCGATGAGCAGTTCTTC. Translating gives CATSRQAGVLGDEQFF. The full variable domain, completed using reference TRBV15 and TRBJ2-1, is DAMVIQNPRYQVTQFGKPVTLSCSQTLNHNVMYWYQQKSSQAPKLLFHYYDKDFNNEADTPDNFQSRRPNTSFCFLDIRSPGLGDTAMYLCATSRQAGVLGDEQFFGPGTRLTVL.

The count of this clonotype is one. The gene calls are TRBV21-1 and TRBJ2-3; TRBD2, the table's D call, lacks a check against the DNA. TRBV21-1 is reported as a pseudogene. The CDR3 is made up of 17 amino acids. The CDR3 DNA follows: TGTGCCAGCAGCAAAGAGCGTTCAAGCGGGAGCCCAGATACGCAGTATTTT. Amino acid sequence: CASSKERSSGSPDTQYF.

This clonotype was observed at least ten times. In nucleotides, the CDR3 is TGCGCCAGCAGTACCCCGGGACAGACGAACACCGGGGAGCTGTTTTTT. Translating gives CASSTPGQTNTGELFF. V is TRBV10-2 and J is TRBJ2-2; 7 positions agree with TRBD1. Trimming removed 5 bases from V and 0 bases from J; junction bases left unmatched: 6. The CDR3 consists of 16 residues. CDR1 and CDR2 (germline): WSHSY, SAAADI.

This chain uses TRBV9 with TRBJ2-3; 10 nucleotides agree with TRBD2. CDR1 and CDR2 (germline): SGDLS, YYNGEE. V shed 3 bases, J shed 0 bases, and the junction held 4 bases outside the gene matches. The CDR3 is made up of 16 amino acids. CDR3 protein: CASSEGLAASTDTQYF. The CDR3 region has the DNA TGTGCCAGCAGCGAAGGACTAGCGGCTAGCACAGATACGCAGTATTTT. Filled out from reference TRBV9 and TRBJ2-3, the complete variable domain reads DSGVTQTPKHLITATGQRVTLRCSPRSGDLSVYWYQQSLDQGLQFLIQYYNGEERAKGNILERFSAQQFPDLHSELNLSSLELGDSALYFCASSEGLAASTDTQYFGPGTRLTVL.

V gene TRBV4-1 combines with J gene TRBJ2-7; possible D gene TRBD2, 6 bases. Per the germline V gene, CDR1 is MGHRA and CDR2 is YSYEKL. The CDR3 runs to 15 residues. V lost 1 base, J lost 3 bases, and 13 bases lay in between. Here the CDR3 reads CASSQGDSGGYEQYF. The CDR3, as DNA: TGCGCCAGCAGCCAAGGTGATAGCGGCGGCTACGAGCAGTACTTC.

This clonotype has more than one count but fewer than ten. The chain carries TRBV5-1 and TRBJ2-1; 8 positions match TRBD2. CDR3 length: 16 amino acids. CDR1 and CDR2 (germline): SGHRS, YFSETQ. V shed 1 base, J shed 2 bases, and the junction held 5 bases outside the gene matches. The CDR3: CASSLSGGGTYNEQFF. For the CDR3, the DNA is TGCGCCAGCAGCTTGAGCGGCGGGGGGACCTACAATGAGCAGTTCTTC.

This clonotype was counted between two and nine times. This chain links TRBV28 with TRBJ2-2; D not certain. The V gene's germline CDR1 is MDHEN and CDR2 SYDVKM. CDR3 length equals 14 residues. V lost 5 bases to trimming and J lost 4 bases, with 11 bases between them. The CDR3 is CASSVYGSTGELFF. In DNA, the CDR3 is TGTGCCAGCAGTGTCTACGGGTCCACCGGGGAGCTGTTTTTT.

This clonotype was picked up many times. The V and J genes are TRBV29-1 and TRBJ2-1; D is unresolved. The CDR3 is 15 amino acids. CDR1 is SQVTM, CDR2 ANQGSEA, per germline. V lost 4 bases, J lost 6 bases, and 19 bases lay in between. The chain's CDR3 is CSVGPVRPQSNEQFF. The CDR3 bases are TGCAGCGTTGGCCCTGTGAGACCTCAAAGCAATGAGCAGTTCTTC.

The CDR3, as DNA: TGTGCCAGCCTCGGGGGTGGGCTAGCGGGCTACGAGCAGTACTTC. Protein product: CASLGGGLAGYEQYF. V is TRBV6-1 and J is TRBJ2-7, with TRBD2 matching 8 bases. Germline values: CDR1 MNHNS, CDR2 SASEGT. The CDR3 totals 15 residues. V lost 8 bases to trimming and J lost 3 bases; unmatched junction nucleotides: 12.

The CDR3, as DNA: TGTGCCATCACCCCATCGGACAGGCCTTCCTACGAGCAGTACTTC. Its protein is CAITPSDRPSYEQYF. The J gene is TRBJ2-7, the V gene TRBV10-3; 7 nucleotides agree with TRBD1. There are 15 residues in the CDR3. Germline loops: CDR1 ENHRY, CDR2 SYGVKD. J was trimmed by 1 base and V by 7 bases; bases with no gene match: 10.

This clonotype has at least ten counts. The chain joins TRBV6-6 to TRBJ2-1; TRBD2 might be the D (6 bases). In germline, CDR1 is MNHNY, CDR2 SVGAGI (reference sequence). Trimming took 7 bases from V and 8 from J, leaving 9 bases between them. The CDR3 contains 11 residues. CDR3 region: CASKEGHEQFF. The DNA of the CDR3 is TGTGCCAGCAAGGAGGGCCATGAGCAGTTCTTC.